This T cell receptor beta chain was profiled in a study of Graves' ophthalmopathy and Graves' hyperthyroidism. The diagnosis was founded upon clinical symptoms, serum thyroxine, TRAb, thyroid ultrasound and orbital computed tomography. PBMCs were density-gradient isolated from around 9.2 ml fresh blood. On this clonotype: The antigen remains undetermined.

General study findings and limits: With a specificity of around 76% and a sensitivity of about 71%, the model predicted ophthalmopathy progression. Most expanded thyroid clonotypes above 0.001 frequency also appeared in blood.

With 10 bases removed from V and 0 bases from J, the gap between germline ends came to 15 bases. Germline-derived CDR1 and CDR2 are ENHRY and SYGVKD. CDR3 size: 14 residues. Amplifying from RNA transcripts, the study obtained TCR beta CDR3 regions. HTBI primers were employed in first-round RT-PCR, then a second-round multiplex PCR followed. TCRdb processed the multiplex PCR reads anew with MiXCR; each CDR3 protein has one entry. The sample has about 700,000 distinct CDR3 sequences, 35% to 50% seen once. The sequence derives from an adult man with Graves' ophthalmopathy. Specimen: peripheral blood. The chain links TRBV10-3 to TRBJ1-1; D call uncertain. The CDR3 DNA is TGTGCCACCCCCCCCCCACCGATGAACACTGAAGCTTTCTTT. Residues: CATPPPPMNTEAFF.